Sequencing of this T cell receptor (beta chain) was carried out in a study of PD-1 blockade in classical Hodgkin lymphoma. Study-wide results and limits: Unlike CD8+ TCR diversity, which did not rise significantly by C4D1, CD4+ TCR diversity did. Lower baseline TCR diversity marked trial partial responders and progressors. Lower baseline TCR diversity was reported for newly diagnosed patients than for healthy donors.

The repertoire was sequenced with immunoSEQ multiplex PCR; TCRdb's copy has only in-frame clones and lacks some. The data show tens of thousands of clones, with more than 65% seen just once and around 18% held by the top ten. Concerning this clone: Its antigen is as yet unknown.

The time point denotes: cycle 4 day 1 (C4D1), after more than five weeks of nivolumab. Brentuximab vedotin exposure varied, and every patient relapsed after autologous stem cell transplantation. Complete response, partial response or progressive disease were the best responses. The CDR3 length is 14 residues. Germline CDR1 LNHDA, CDR2 SQIVND (reference sequence). V was shortened by 5 bases and J by 6 bases, with 16 bases between the two germline ends. This TCR came from a human donor with classical Hodgkin lymphoma. This chain links TRBV19 with TRBJ1-1, with D unresolved. Sequencing was performed on peripheral blood mononuclear cells (PBMCs), taken before the fourth cycle of nivolumab. The CDR3 DNA is TGTGCCAGTAGTCCCTCCTATCCATTGGCTGAAGCTTTCTTT. Its protein is CASSPSYPLAEAFF.